The 10 T cell receptor beta chains in this list originate from one sample, sequenced in a study of control samples from healthy donors and cancer patients. TCRdb keeps only in-frame clones here, not all; method: immunoSEQ multiplex PCR. The table shows about 150,000 clones, with approximately 86% occurring only once. Input material: blood. These receptors were collected from a man younger than 35 in good health.

A few counts support this clone. V is TRBV5-5 and J is TRBJ1-2; the D is unclear. Germline V gene sequence: CDR1 SGHKS, CDR2 YYEKEE (reference sequence). The V end lost 4 bases, the J end lost 0 bases, and 13 bases lay between the germline ends. The CDR3 is 15 residues long. CDR3 nucleotides: TGTGCCAGCAGCAAGGGTCGGGGAACTAACTATGGCTACACCTTC. This codes for CASSKGRGTNYGYTF.

This sequence joins TRBV5-1 and TRBJ2-5; tentatively, D is TRBD1 (6 bases). The V end was cut by 4 bases, the J end by 2 bases, with 12 bases between. The CDR3 loop spans 14 amino acids. In germline, CDR1 is SGHRS, CDR2 YFSETQ. CDR3 nucleotide sequence: TGCGCCAGCAGCGAGGTGGGGGCACAAGAGACCCAGTACTTC. As protein: CASSEVGAQETQYF. Full variable domain (remainder filled in from reference TRBV5-1 and TRBJ2-5): KAGVTQTPRYLIKTRGQQVTLSCSPISGHRSVSWYQQTPGQGLQFLFEYFSETQRNKGNFPGRFSGRQFSNSRSEMNVSTLELGDSALYLCASSEVGAQETQYFGPGTRLLVL.

The chain uses TRBV30 and TRBJ2-2, with D perhaps given as TRBD1 or TRBD2 (6 bases each). The germline V gene encodes CDR1 GTSNPN and CDR2 SVGIG (reference sequence). The CDR3 sequence is 14 residues long. The V gene lost 4 bases and the J gene lost 2 bases, with 11 bases spanning the gap. The CDR3: CAWKRGANTGELFF. The DNA of the CDR3 is TGTGCCTGGAAGAGGGGGGCAAACACCGGGGAGCTGTTTTTT. Combining the CDR3 with reference TRBV30 and TRBJ2-2 gives the whole variable domain SQTIHQWPATLVQPVGSPLSLECTVEGTSNPNLYWYRQAAGRGLQLLFYSVGIGQISSEVPQNLSASRPQDRQFILSSKKLLLSDSGFYLCAWKRGANTGELFFGEGSRLTVL.

The chain joins TRBV2 to TRBJ1-1, with D uncertain. CDR1 is SNHLY and CDR2 is FYNNEI in the germline V gene. V lost 0 bases to trimming and J lost 5 bases, with 10 bases between them. The CDR3 consists of 14 residues. The CDR3 nucleotides read TGTGCCAGCAGTGAAGCCGAAAGAGGGACTGAAGCTTTCTTT. Its translation is CASSEAERGTEAFF.

V usage is TRBV5-8 and J usage is TRBJ1-1; tentatively, D is TRBD1 (5 bases). Trimming stripped 3 bases from V and 4 bases from J, with 16 bases between. This CDR3 is built from 15 residues. Per the germline V gene, CDR1 is SGHTS and CDR2 is YDEGEE. The CDR3 region has the DNA TGTGCCAGCAGCTCTTACCGGGGGATTGGCACTGAAGCTTTCTTT. Protein sequence: CASSSYRGIGTEAFF. The variable domain in full, with the rest retrieved from reference TRBV5-8 and TRBJ1-1, is EAGVTQSPTHLIKTRGQQATLRCSPISGHTSVYWYQQALGLGLQFLLWYDEGEERNRGNFPPRFSGRQFPNYSSELNVNALELEDSALYLCASSSYRGIGTEAFFGQGTRLTVV.

The sample holds one count of this clone. The chain combines TRBV28 with TRBJ2-1; 8 bases align to TRBD2. The V gene's germline CDR1 is MDHEN and CDR2 SYDVKM. Germline trimming cut 6 bases from V and 5 bases from J; bases unmatched to any gene: 9. The CDR3 length is 15 residues. The CDR3 DNA reads as TGTGCCAGCAGAACCGGGGGGGGCCCCCACAATGAGCAGTTCTTC. This sequence encodes CASRTGGGPHNEQFF.

The gene calls are TRBV7-8 and TRBJ2-5, with 10 nucleotides matching TRBD2. CDR3 length: 15 amino acids. From germline, CDR1 is SGHVS and CDR2 FQNEAQ. Trimming cost V 3 bases and J 8 bases; bases outside gene matches: 9. The chain's CDR3 is CASSLSSGGDLTQYF. CDR3 DNA sequence: TGTGCCAGCAGCTTGTCTAGCGGGGGAGACCTCACCCAGTACTTC.

This clone has only a few counts. V and J are TRBV2 and TRBJ1-3; no reliable D call. The germline V gene has CDR1 SNHLY and CDR2 FYNNEI. The CDR3 length is 16 residues. V lost 7 bases and J 0 bases, leaving 16 bases between the germline ends. CDR3 residues: CASTREGGSSGNTIYF. In DNA, the CDR3 is TGTGCCAGCACTAGAGAGGGAGGTTCCTCTGGAAACACCATATATTTT. The full variable domain, with the rest looked up from reference TRBV2 and TRBJ1-3, is EPEVTQTPSHQVTQMGQEVILRCVPISNHLYFYWYRQILGQKVEFLVSFYNNEISEKSEIFDDQFSVERPDGSNFTLKIRSTKLEDSAMYFCASTREGGSSGNTIYFGEGSWLTVV.

This clone was seen just once. The rearrangement links TRBV24-1 to TRBJ2-5; possibly TRBD1 for D (6 bases). The V end lost 3 bases, the J end lost 2 bases, and 9 bases lay between the germline ends. Looked up from germline, CDR1 is KGHDR and CDR2 is SFDVKD. CDR3 length: 14 residues. Here the CDR3 DNA reads TGTGCCACCAGTGATCGGACAGTTCAAGAGACCCAGTACTTC. Translation: CATSDRTVQETQYF.

The chain combines TRBV4-3 with TRBJ2-5; D is perhaps TRBD1 (5 bases). CDR1 is LGHNA and CDR2 is YSLEER in the germline V gene. Between the trimmed V and J ends, which lost 0 bases and 5 bases, there was a span of 10 bases. The CDR3 contains 14 residues. The CDR3 coding sequence is TGCGCCAGCAGCCAAGATCCAGGGCGGGAGACCCAGTACTTC. Translated, it gives CASSQDPGRETQYF.